This TCR delta chain was sequenced for a study of gamma-delta chains in newborns, infants, children (dated by TCRdb to the late 2010s). As for the study more broadly: According to the study title, microbial exposure causes polyclonal expansion of innate gammadelta T cells right after birth. Right after human newborns were born, the researchers looked at the way microbial exposure shaped their populations of innate gammadelta T cells.

V is pared back by 0 bases and J by 8 bases, with 18 bases lying between the germline termini. Including the terminal cysteine and phenylalanine, the CDR3 comprises 16 residues. Of all the DNA, just the CDR3 is kept, 48 bases in frame from base 1. For CDR1 and CDR2, the germline V gene lists GEAIGNYY and EKD. The instrument given in TCRdb is Illumina MiSeq. Identical DNA sequences were merged into single rows after TCRdb reprocessed the public reads with CATT. The sample records 5,000 or so delta-chain clones, approximately 3% of which are singletons. The ten largest clones take up 15% of the sample. In regard to this clone: Its cognate antigen has yet to be identified. This DNA translates differently at residue 8 from the TCRdb protein, which is that of a much larger clone; a read error is likely, and the protein shown is the DNA's own translation. In the same sample, other DNA sequences code for this CDR3.

The specimen was blood. The TCR originated in a child who was a newborn, infant or young child, either healthy, febrile or measles-vaccinated (not recorded which). Rearrangement joined TRDV2 to TRDJ2; no D gene call is confident. CDR3 reads: CACDTGGATFSAQLFF. The nucleotides are TGTGCCTGTGACACCGGAGGGGCTACGTTCTCCGCACAACTCTTCTTT.